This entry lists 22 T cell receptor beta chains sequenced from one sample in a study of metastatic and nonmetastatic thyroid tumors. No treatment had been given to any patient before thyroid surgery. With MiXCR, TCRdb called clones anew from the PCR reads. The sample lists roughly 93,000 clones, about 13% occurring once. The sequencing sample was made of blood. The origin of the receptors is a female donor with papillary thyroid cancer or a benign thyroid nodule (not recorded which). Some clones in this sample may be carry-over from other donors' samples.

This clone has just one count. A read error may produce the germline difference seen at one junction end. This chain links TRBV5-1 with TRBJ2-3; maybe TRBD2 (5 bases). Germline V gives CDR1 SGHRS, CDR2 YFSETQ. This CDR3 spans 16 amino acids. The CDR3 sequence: CASSPWRDASTYTQYF. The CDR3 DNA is TGCGCCAGCAGCCCGTGGCGTGATGCTAGCACATATACTCAGTATTTT.

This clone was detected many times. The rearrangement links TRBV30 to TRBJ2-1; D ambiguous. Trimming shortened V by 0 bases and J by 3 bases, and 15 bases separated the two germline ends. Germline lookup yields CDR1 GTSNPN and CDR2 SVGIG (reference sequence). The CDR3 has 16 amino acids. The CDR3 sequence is CAWSVTPARFYNEQFF. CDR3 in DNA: TGTGCCTGGAGTGTAACTCCGGCCCGATTCTACAATGAGCAGTTCTTC.

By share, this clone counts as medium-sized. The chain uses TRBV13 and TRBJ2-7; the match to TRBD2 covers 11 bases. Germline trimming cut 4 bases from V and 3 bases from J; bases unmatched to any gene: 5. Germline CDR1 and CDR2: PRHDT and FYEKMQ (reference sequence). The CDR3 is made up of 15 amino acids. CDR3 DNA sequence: TGTGCCAGCAGCTACGGACTAGCGGGCGACTACGAGCAGTACTTC. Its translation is CASSYGLAGDYEQYF.

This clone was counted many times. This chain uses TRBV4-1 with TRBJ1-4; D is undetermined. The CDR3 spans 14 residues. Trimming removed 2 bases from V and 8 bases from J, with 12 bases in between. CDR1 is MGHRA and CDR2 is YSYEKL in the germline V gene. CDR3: CASSQTIGTEKLFF. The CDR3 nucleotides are TGCGCCAGCAGCCAAACCATTGGAACGGAAAAACTGTTTTTT.

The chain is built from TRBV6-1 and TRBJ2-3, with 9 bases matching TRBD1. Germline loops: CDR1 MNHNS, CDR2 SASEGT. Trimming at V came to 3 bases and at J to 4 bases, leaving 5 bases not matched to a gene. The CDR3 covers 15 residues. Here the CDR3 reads CASSDGTGKADTQYF. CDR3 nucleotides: TGTGCCAGCAGTGACGGGACAGGGAAGGCAGATACGCAGTATTTT.

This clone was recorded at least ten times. The CDR3 protein is CASSSPTSGPTDTQYF. Here the CDR3 DNA reads TGTGCCAGCAGTTCCCCTACTAGCGGACCAACAGATACGCAGTATTTT. The V gene is TRBV28, the J gene TRBJ2-3; 8 bases match TRBD2. The V gene's germline CDR1 is MDHEN and CDR2 SYDVKM. The CDR3 is 16 residues long. The V and J ends lost 4 bases and 3 bases, in that order; junction bases with no gene match: 9.

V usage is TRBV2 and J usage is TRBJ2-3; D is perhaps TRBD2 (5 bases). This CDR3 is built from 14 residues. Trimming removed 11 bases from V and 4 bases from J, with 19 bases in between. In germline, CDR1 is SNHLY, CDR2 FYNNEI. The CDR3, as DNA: TGTGCCTGCACCCCCCGTGACTACGCAGATACGCAGTATTTT. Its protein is CACTPRDYADTQYF.

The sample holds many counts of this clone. The CDR3 here is CASRVDRAEVYEQYF. The DNA of the CDR3 is TGTGCCAGCAGGGTAGACAGGGCGGAGGTCTACGAGCAGTACTTC. The chain is built from TRBV2 and TRBJ2-7, with 7 positions matching TRBD1. CDR3 length: 15 residues. Germline V gene sequence: CDR1 SNHLY, CDR2 FYNNEI. V lost 6 bases, J lost 3 bases, and 11 bases stayed unmatched.

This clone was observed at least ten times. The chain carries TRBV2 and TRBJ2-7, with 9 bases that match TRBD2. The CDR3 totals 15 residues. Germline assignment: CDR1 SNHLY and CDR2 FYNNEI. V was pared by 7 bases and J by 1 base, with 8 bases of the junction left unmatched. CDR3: CASTFTSGPSYEQYF. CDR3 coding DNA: TGTGCCAGCACATTTACTAGCGGGCCTTCCTACGAGCAGTACTTC.

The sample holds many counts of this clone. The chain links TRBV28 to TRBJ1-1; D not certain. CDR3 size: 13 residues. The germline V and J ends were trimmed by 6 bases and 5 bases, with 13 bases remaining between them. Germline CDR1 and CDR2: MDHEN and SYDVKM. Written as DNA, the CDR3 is TGTGCCAGCAGCACCCGGACGTGGACTGAAGCTTTCTTT. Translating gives CASSTRTWTEAFF.

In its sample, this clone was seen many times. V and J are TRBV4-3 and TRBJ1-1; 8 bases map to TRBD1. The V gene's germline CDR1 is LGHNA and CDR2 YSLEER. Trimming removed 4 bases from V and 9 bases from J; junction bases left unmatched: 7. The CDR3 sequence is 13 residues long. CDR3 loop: CASSPSDRVKAFF. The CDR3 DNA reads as TGCGCCAGCAGCCCGTCGGACAGGGTAAAAGCTTTCTTT.

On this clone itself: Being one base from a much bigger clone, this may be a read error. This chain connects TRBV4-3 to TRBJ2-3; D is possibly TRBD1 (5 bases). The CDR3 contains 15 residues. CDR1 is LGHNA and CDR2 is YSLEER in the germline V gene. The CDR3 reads CAISQGPVVTGTQYF. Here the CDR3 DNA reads TGCGCCATCAGCCAAGGTCCAGTAGTCACAGGTACGCAGTATTTT.

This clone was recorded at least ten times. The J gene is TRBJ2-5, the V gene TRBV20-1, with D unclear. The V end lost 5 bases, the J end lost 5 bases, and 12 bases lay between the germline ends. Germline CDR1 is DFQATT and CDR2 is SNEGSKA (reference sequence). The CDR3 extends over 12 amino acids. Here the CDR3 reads CSAQNLRETQYF. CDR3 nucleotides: TGCAGTGCTCAGAACCTCAGGGAGACCCAGTACTTC.

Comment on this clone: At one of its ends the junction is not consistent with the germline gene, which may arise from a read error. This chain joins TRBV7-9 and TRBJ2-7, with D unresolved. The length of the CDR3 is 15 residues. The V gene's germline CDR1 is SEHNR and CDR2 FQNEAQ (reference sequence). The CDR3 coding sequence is TGTGCCATCAGCTTAGCAGGCGCCCGGGTCTACGAGCAGTACTTC. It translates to CAISLAGARVYEQYF.

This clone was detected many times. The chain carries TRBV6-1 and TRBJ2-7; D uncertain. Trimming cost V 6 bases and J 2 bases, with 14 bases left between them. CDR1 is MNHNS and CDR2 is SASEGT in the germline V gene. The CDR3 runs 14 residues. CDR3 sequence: CASRGPLLPYEQYF. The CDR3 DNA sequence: TGTGCCAGCAGGGGTCCTCTTTTACCCTACGAGCAGTACTTC.

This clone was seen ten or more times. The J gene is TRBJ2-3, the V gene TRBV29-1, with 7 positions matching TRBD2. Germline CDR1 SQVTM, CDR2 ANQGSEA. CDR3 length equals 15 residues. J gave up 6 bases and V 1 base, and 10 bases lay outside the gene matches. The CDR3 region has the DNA TGCAGCGTTGAAGGGATGGCGGGAGTAATGGATACGCAGTATTTT. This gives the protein CSVEGMAGVMDTQYF.

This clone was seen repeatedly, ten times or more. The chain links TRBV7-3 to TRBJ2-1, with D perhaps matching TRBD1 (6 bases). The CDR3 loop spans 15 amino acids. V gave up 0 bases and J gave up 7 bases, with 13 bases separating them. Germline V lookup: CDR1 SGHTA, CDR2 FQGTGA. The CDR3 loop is CASSLTRLGGNEQFF. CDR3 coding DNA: TGTGCCAGCAGCTTAACGAGGTTAGGGGGAAATGAGCAGTTCTTC.

CDR3 in amino acids: CASSVGLQVSEQYF. The CDR3 nucleotides read TGTGCCAGCAGTGTGGGACTACAGGTGAGTGAGCAGTACTTC. The chain combines TRBV6-1 with TRBJ2-7; TRBD2 matches at 7 bases. CDR3 length: 14 residues. Germline loops: CDR1 MNHNS, CDR2 SASEGT. The V and J ends lost 4 bases and 7 bases, in that order; junction bases with no gene match: 10.

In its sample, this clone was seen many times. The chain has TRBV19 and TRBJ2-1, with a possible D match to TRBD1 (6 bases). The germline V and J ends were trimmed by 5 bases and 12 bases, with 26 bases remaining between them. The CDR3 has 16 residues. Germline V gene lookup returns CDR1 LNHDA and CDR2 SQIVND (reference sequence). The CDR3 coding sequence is TGTGCCAGTAGTCGATCGCCCACCGGGACACGGGGTGGGCAGTTCTTC. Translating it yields CASSRSPTGTRGGQFF. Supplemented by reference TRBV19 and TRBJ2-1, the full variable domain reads DGGITQSPKYLFRKEGQNVTLSCEQNLNHDAMYWYRQDPGQGLRLIYYSQIVNDFQKGDIAEGYSVSREKKESFPLTVTSAQKNPTAFYLCASSRSPTGTRGGQFFGPGTRLTVL.

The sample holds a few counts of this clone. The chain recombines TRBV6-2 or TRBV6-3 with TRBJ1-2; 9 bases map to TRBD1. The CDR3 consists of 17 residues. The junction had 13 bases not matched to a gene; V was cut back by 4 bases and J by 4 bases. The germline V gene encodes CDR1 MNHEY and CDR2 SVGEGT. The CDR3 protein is CASSSFLTGGVGYGYTF. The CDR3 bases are TGTGCCAGCAGTTCCTTCCTCACAGGGGGCGTGGGCTATGGCTACACCTTC.

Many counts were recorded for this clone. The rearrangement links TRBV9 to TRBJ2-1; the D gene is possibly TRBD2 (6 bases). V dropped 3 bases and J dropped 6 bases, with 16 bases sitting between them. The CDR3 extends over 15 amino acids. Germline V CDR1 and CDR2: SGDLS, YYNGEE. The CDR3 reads CASSATGSGPNEQFF. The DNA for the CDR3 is TGTGCCAGCAGCGCGACGGGGAGCGGGCCCAATGAGCAGTTCTTC. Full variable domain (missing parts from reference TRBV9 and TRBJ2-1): DSGVTQTPKHLITATGQRVTLRCSPRSGDLSVYWYQQSLDQGLQFLIQYYNGEERAKGNILERFSAQQFPDLHSELNLSSLELGDSALYFCASSATGSGPNEQFFGPGTRLTVL.

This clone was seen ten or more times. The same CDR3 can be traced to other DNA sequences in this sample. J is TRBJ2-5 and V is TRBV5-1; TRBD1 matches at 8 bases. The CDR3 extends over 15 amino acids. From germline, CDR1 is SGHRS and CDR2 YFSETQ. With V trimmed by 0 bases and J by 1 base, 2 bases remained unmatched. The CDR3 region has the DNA TGCGCCAGCAGCTTGGCTGGGACAGGCCAAGAGACCCAGTACTTC. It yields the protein CASSLAGTGQETQYF.